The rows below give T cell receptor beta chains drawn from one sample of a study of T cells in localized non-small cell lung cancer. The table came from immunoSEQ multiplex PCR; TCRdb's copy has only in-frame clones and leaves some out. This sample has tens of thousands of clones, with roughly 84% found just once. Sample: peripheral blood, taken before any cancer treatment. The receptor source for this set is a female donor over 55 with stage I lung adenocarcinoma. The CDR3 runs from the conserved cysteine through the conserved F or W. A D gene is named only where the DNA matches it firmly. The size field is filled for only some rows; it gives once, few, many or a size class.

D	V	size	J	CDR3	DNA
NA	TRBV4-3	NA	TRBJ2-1	CASSQDSRVGGNEQFF	TGCGCCAGCAGCCAAGATTCTCGGGTGGGGGGCAATGAGCAGTTCTTC
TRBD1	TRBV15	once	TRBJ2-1	CATSRDARGFEQFF	TGTGCCACCAGCAGAGACGCCAGGGGGTTTGAGCAGTTCTTC
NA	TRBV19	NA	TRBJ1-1	CASSIPGGQGRTEAFF	TGTGCCAGTAGTATACCGGGGGGCCAGGGGCGGACTGAAGCTTTCTTT
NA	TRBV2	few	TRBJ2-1	CASSEWWGNNEQFF	TGTGCCAGCAGTGAATGGTGGGGTAACAATGAGCAGTTCTTC
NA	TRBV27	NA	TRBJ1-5	CASSWGYNQPQHF	TGTGCCAGCAGTTGGGGGTACAATCAGCCCCAGCATTTT
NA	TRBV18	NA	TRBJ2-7	CASSALDRGEQYF	TGTGCCAGCTCAGCTCTCGATAGAGGCGAGCAGTACTTC
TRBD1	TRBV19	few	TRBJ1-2	CASSRTGIGYTF	TGTGCCAGTAGTCGGACAGGGATCGGCTACACCTTC
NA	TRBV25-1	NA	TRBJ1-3	CASSSPDRSSGNTIYF	TGTGCCAGCAGTTCCCCAGACCGCAGCTCTGGAAACACCATATATTTT
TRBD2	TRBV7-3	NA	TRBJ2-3	CASSPRTSGRGDTQYF	TGTGCCAGCAGCCCGCGGACTAGCGGGAGGGGAGATACGCAGTATTTT
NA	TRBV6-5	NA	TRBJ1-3	CASSRRSGIGNTIYF	TGTGCCAGCAGTAGGAGGTCGGGAATTGGAAACACCATATATTTT
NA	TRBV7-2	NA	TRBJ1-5	CASSLRGRSNQPQHF	TGTGCCAGCAGCTTACGGGGCAGAAGCAATCAGCCCCAGCATTTT
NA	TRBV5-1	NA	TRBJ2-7	CASSLGQSLMSEQYF	TGCGCCAGCAGCTTGGGACAGTCCTTGATGAGTGAGCAGTACTTC
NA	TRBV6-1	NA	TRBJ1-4	CASSQQGANEKLFF	TGTGCCAGCAGTCAACAGGGTGCTAATGAAAAACTGTTTTTT
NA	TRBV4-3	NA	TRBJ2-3	CASSQLRDTPDTQYF	TGCGCCAGCAGCCAACTGAGAGATACCCCAGATACGCAGTATTTT
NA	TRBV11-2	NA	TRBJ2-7	CASSLARGSYEQYF	TGTGCCAGCAGCTTAGCGCGGGGTTCCTACGAGCAGTACTTC